The 29 T cell receptor beta chains in this list originate from one sample, sequenced in a study of shared clonotypes between healthy human individuals. Clones were read by immunoSEQ multiplex PCR, and TCRdb kept only the in-frame ones, dropping some. This sample yields around 2.5 million clones, of which 93% are seen a single time; roughly 0.36% belongs to the top ten. The sequenced sample consisted of naive CD4+ T cells from PBMCs. This sample's subset: CD45RA+ positively selected. These receptors all stem from a man between 18 and 29 years old in good health. Some clones in this sample may be carry-over from other donors' samples.

This rearrangement joins TRBV11-2 to TRBJ2-5; possible D gene TRBD2, 6 bases. CDR3 length equals 14 residues. Trimming removed 5 bases from V and 0 bases from J, with 10 bases in between. CDR1 and CDR2 (germline): SGHAT, FQNNGV. CDR3 DNA sequence: TGTGCCAGCAGCCGTAGGGACTACCAAGAGACCCAGTACTTC. Translated, it gives CASSRRDYQETQYF.

This chain uses TRBV28 with TRBJ2-7, with TRBD2 matching over 12 bases. Germline assignment: CDR1 MDHEN and CDR2 SYDVKM. J was trimmed by 5 bases and V by 5 bases; bases with no gene match: 10. The CDR3 has 16 amino acids. CDR3 sequence (DNA): TGTGCCAGCAGTCCCCCGACTAGCGGGAGATGGAACGAGCAGTACTTC. Translation gives CASSPPTSGRWNEQYF.

The chain carries TRBV5-1 and TRBJ1-4; TRBD1 aligns across 9 bases. The CDR3 has 15 residues. In germline, CDR1 is SGHRS, CDR2 YFSETQ. V trimming: 4 bases; J trimming: 7 bases; junction bases outside the gene matches: 8. CDR3 DNA sequence: TGCGCCAGCAGCACCGGACAGGGGTTGGGTGAAAAACTGTTTTTT. Translation gives CASSTGQGLGEKLFF.

CDR3 coding DNA: TGTGCTAGTGGTTTCGGACTAGCGGAAAGCACAGATACGCAGTATTTT. Amino acids: CASGFGLAESTDTQYF. V usage is TRBV12-5 and J usage is TRBJ2-3; 10 bases line up with TRBD2. V dropped 3 bases and J dropped 0; count of bases not matched to a gene: 3. CDR1 is LGHNT, CDR2 FRNRAP, per germline. This CDR3 contains 16 residues.

This clone came up a few times. The chain joins TRBV4-2 to TRBJ2-2; D is uncertain. The CDR3 has 13 residues. Germline loops: CDR1 LGHNA, CDR2 YNFKEQ. V was pared by 0 bases and J by 9 bases, with 8 bases between. The chain's CDR3 is CASSQETGRELFF. As DNA, the CDR3 is TGTGCCAGCAGCCAAGAAACGGGCCGGGAGCTGTTTTTT.

Remarks on this clone: Other nucleotide sequences from this sample produce the same CDR3. CDR3 nucleotides: TGTGCCTGGAGTGTACTCTACAATGAGCAGTTCTTC. Encoded protein: CAWSVLYNEQFF. The chain couples TRBV30 to TRBJ2-1; no firm D call. CDR1 is GTSNPN, CDR2 SVGIG, per germline (reference sequence). The CDR3 spans 12 residues. Trimming removed 0 bases from V and 3 bases from J, with 3 bases in between.

This rearrangement joins TRBV29-1 to TRBJ1-1; a possible D gene is TRBD1 (5 bases). V lost 6 bases and J lost 4, with 15 bases in between. Germline V lookup: CDR1 SQVTM, CDR2 ANQGSEA. This CDR3 has 13 residues. The CDR3 bases are TGCAGCGTGTTCAGGTGGAGGGGCACTGAAGCTTTCTTT. Protein: CSVFRWRGTEAFF.

The chain uses TRBV7-2 and TRBJ1-5, with D possibly matching TRBD1 (5 bases). The germline CDR1 and CDR2 sequences are SGHTA and FQGNSA. The V end lost 0 bases, the J end lost 0 bases, and 9 bases lay between the germline ends. The CDR3 runs to 16 residues. The CDR3 is CASSLAGTHSNQPQHF. As DNA, the CDR3 is TGTGCCAGCAGCTTAGCGGGGACTCATAGCAATCAGCCCCAGCATTTT.

This chain connects TRBV7-9 to TRBJ2-1; D perhaps matches TRBD2 (6 bases). The germline V gene encodes CDR1 SEHNR and CDR2 FQNEAQ (reference sequence). V was trimmed by 5 bases and J by 6 bases, leaving 26 bases between them. The CDR3 extends over 18 amino acids. The DNA for the CDR3 is TGTGCCAGCAGCCCCTTTAGCACTAGCAGTAGTCCTTCCAATGAGCAGTTCTTC. Protein product: CASSPFSTSSSPSNEQFF. Filled out from reference TRBV7-9 and TRBJ2-1, the complete variable domain reads DTGVSQNPRHKITKRGQNVTFRCDPISEHNRLYWYRQTLGQGPEFLTYFQNEAQLEKSRLLSDRFSAERPKGSFSTLEIQRTEQGDSAMYLCASSPFSTSSSPSNEQFFGPGTRLTVL.

This sequence joins TRBV5-6 and TRBJ2-4, with 8 nucleotides matching TRBD2. CDR1 and CDR2 (germline): SGHDT, YYEEEE. Trimming at V came to 4 bases and at J to 9 bases, leaving 18 bases not matched to a gene. The length of the CDR3 is 17 residues. CDR3 nucleotides: TGTGCCAGCAGCATGGGAATAGCGGGATCCTTGTTCGGCATTCAGTACTTC. This gives the protein CASSMGIAGSLFGIQYF.

The rearrangement joins TRBV4-1 to TRBJ1-5; unclear D gene. V lost 2 bases and J 7 bases, leaving 12 bases between the germline ends. Germline V gene lookup returns CDR1 MGHRA and CDR2 YSYEKL. The CDR3 is 14 amino acids. The CDR3 DNA follows: TGCGCCAGCAGCCAATCTATCCAGTCCCAGCCCCAGCATTTT. This translates into CASSQSIQSQPQHF.

The gene calls are TRBV19 and TRBJ1-4; D gene unclear. V lost 7 bases, J lost 7 bases, and 19 bases lay in between. Germline assignment: CDR1 LNHDA and CDR2 SQIVND (reference sequence). This CDR3 contains 15 residues. The CDR3 spells CASTRKERYREKLFF. CDR3 coding DNA: TGTGCCAGTACCCGTAAAGAACGGTATCGTGAAAAACTGTTTTTT.

Comment on this clone: Within the sample, other DNA sequences also encode this same CDR3. This chain connects TRBV7-2 to TRBJ2-4, with D uncertain. There are 14 residues in the CDR3. V was pared by 6 bases and J by 1 base, with 10 bases between. Per germline, CDR1 SGHTA and CDR2 FQGNSA. The CDR3 DNA reads as TGTGCCAGCAGTTCGGGTGGGGCCAAAAACATTCAGTACTTC. Amino acid sequence: CASSSGGAKNIQYF.

This chain links TRBV6-5 with TRBJ2-3; D gene ambiguous. The CDR3 totals 16 residues. Deletions cut 0 bases from V and 0 bases from J, with 10 bases between. Germline CDR1 is MNHEY and CDR2 is SVGAGI. The CDR3 DNA follows: TGTGCCAGCAGTTACTCGAAGGCGCAGAGCACAGATACGCAGTATTTT. Protein sequence: CASSYSKAQSTDTQYF.

The table lists this clone with a few counts. At one boundary the junction diverges from the germline segment, which might be a read error. The chain joins TRBV18 to TRBJ2-5; 7 bases map to TRBD1. There are 11 residues in the CDR3. CDR1 KGHSH and CDR2 LQKENI come from the germline V gene. This CDR3 is CASSTDRHQHF. CDR3 DNA: TGTGCCAGCTCAACGGACAGGCACCAGCACTTC.

The V gene is TRBV28, the J gene TRBJ2-5, with D possibly matching TRBD1 (5 bases). The CDR3 extends over 14 amino acids. Germline lookup yields CDR1 MDHEN and CDR2 SYDVKM. Trimming took 2 bases from V and 2 from J, leaving 9 bases between them. In DNA form, the CDR3 reads TGTGCCAGCAGTTTAACAGGAGATCAAGAGACCCAGTACTTC. Translated, it gives CASSLTGDQETQYF.

On this clone: Other DNA sequences in the same sample also yield this CDR3. This rearrangement joins TRBV20-1 to TRBJ1-2; 10 nucleotides agree with TRBD1. V was pared by 5 bases and J by 8 bases, with 2 bases of the junction left unmatched. This CDR3 contains 11 residues. The V gene's germline CDR1 is DFQATT and CDR2 SNEGSKA (reference sequence). DNA of the CDR3: TGCAGTGCTCGGACAGGGGGGGGCTACACCTTC. Protein sequence: CSARTGGGYTF.

The chain carries TRBV19 and TRBJ2-5, with 7 positions matching TRBD1. This CDR3 is 15 amino acids long. V dropped 6 bases and J dropped 0; count of bases not matched to a gene: 7. The germline gives CDR1 LNHDA, CDR2 SQIVND (reference sequence). CDR3 region: CASRERQGNQETQYF. CDR3 bases: TGTGCCAGTAGGGAACGACAGGGAAACCAAGAGACCCAGTACTTC.

The CDR3 spells CASSSAGTNQYNEQFF. The CDR3 DNA follows: TGTGCCAGCAGCTCCGCCGGGACTAACCAATACAATGAGCAGTTCTTC. This chain connects TRBV11-2 to TRBJ2-1; 7 positions agree with TRBD2. This CDR3 has 16 amino acids. With 4 bases clipped from V and 4 bases from J, the junction kept 10 bases outside the gene matches. From germline, CDR1 is SGHAT and CDR2 FQNNGV.

Points on this clone: This sample also contains other DNA sequences that code for the same CDR3. The gene calls are TRBV6-1 and TRBJ2-7; D remains unclear. Looked up from germline, CDR1 is MNHNS and CDR2 is SASEGT. CDR3 size: 14 residues. V was cut by 2 bases and J by 3 bases, with 11 bases left in between. CDR3 sequence: CASSEPRQGYEQYF. In nucleotides, the CDR3 is TGTGCCAGCAGTGAACCCAGGCAAGGCTACGAGCAGTACTTC.

This clone was seen once. CDR3 sequence (DNA): TGTGCCAGCAGCTTGTTTCCGGGAGTTCCAGATACGCAGTATTTT. As protein: CASSLFPGVPDTQYF. The V call is TRBV5-5, the J call TRBJ2-3, with a weak D call TRBD2 (6 bases). V was pared by 1 base and J by 4 bases, with 13 bases between. Per the germline V gene, CDR1 is SGHKS and CDR2 is YYEKEE (reference sequence). CDR3 size: 15 residues. Full variable domain (missing parts from reference TRBV5-5 and TRBJ2-3): DAGVTQSPTHLIKTRGQQVTLRCSPISGHKSVSWYQQVLGQGPQFIFQYYEKEERGRGNFPDRFSARQFPNYSSELNVNALLLGDSALYLCASSLFPGVPDTQYFGPGTRLTVL.

The chain couples TRBV6-5 to TRBJ1-1, with TRBD1 identical over 10 bases. From germline, CDR1 is MNHEY and CDR2 SVGAGI. CDR3 length: 15 residues. Trimming removed 2 bases from V and 4 bases from J; junction bases left unmatched: 4. Here the CDR3 DNA reads TGTGCCAGCAGTTACAGGACAGGGGGATTCACTGAAGCTTTCTTT. Protein: CASSYRTGGFTEAFF.

This CDR3 reads CASTLAGSYNEQFF. In DNA form, the CDR3 reads TGCGCCAGCACACTAGCAGGCTCCTACAATGAGCAGTTCTTC. This rearrangement joins TRBV5-1 to TRBJ2-1, with D possibly matching TRBD2 (6 bases). This CDR3 region has 14 residues. CDR1 is SGHRS, CDR2 YFSETQ, per germline. The V end was cut by 6 bases, the J end by 0 bases, with 10 bases between. Using reference TRBV5-1 and TRBJ2-1 for the parts outside the CDR3, the full variable domain is KAGVTQTPRYLIKTRGQQVTLSCSPISGHRSVSWYQQTPGQGLQFLFEYFSETQRNKGNFPGRFSGRQFSNSRSEMNVSTLELGDSALYLCASTLAGSYNEQFFGPGTRLTVL.

On this clone: This CDR3 is also generated by other DNA sequences in the sample. This chain uses TRBV2 with TRBJ2-3, with 8 nucleotides matching TRBD1. The germline gives CDR1 SNHLY, CDR2 FYNNEI. The CDR3 sequence is 14 residues long. J lost 3 bases, V lost 4 bases, and 3 bases had no gene match. This chain's CDR3 is CASSGTGGTDTQYF. In nucleotides, the CDR3 is TGTGCCAGCAGTGGCACAGGGGGTACAGATACGCAGTATTTT. Based on the CDR3 plus reference TRBV2 and TRBJ2-3, the full variable domain is EPEVTQTPSHQVTQMGQEVILRCVPISNHLYFYWYRQILGQKVEFLVSFYNNEISEKSEIFDDQFSVERPDGSNFTLKIRSTKLEDSAMYFCASSGTGGTDTQYFGPGTRLTVL.

The V call is TRBV6-5, the J call TRBJ2-7; 11 bases agree with TRBD1. Trimming cost V 7 bases and J 4 bases; bases outside gene matches: 6. This CDR3 comprises 14 residues. Germline V CDR1 and CDR2: MNHEY, SVGAGI. This chain's CDR3 is CASTAGQGAYEQYF. The DNA of the CDR3 is TGTGCCAGCACTGCCGGACAGGGGGCTTACGAGCAGTACTTC.

The chain employs TRBV9 and TRBJ2-1; D is perhaps TRBD2 (5 bases). CDR3 length: 16 residues. The germline V gene has CDR1 SGDLS and CDR2 YYNGEE. V lost 1 base and J lost 6, with 17 bases in between. CDR3 sequence reads: CASSVFRRPTLNEQFF. The CDR3 nucleotides read TGTGCCAGCAGCGTATTTCGGAGGCCCACCCTCAATGAGCAGTTCTTC.

The chain is built from TRBV5-1 and TRBJ1-1; D may be TRBD1 (5 bases). With 7 bases removed from V and 5 bases from J, the gap between germline ends came to 18 bases. Germline values: CDR1 SGHRS, CDR2 YFSETQ. The CDR3 contains 14 residues. CDR3 in amino acids: CASSNDRVYTEAFF. For the CDR3, the DNA is TGCGCCAGCTCAAATGACAGAGTCTATACTGAAGCTTTCTTT.

The rearrangement uses TRBV7-9 and TRBJ2-5; tentatively, D is TRBD1 (5 bases). The CDR3 totals 14 residues. Germline CDR1 is SEHNR and CDR2 is FQNEAQ (reference sequence). The V end was cut by 0 bases, the J end by 5 bases, with 10 bases between. The CDR3, as DNA: TGTGCCAGCAGCTTAGCAGGGGCAAGGGAGACCCAGTACTTC. Protein: CASSLAGARETQYF.

This sequence joins TRBV11-2 and TRBJ2-4; the D gene is possibly TRBD1 (6 bases). CDR3 length: 16 amino acids. The germline V gene has CDR1 SGHAT and CDR2 FQNNGV. Trimming removed 5 bases from V and 6 bases from J, with 20 bases in between. The DNA of the CDR3 is TGTGCCAGCAGCCAATGGGACATCCCCAGCGGAAACATTCAGTACTTC. Translated, it gives CASSQWDIPSGNIQYF.